This is a list of T cell receptor beta chains from one sample in a study of T cell responses to AZD1222 COVID-19 vaccine. Profiling relied on immunoSEQ multiplex PCR, and the TCRdb table lists in-frame clones only, not all of them. This sample yields about 180,000 clones, of which about nine tenths are seen a single time; around 1.9% belongs to the top ten. This specimen consisted of peripheral blood, obtained 28 days after the second AZD1222 dose. The source of these receptors is an adult who received the AZD1222 COVID-19 vaccine. Both conserved end residues are part of each CDR3. Each record gives: CDR3 length, D gene, clone size, V gene, J gene, CDR3 protein, CDR3 DNA. D genes are given only for firm matches. The size entry is marked missing in some rows and otherwise reads once, few, many or a size class.

CDR3 length: 13; D gene: TRBD1; clone size: .; V gene: TRBV7-3; J gene: TRBJ1-2; CDR3 protein: CASSAQQGNGYTF; CDR3 DNA: TGTGCCAGCAGCGCACAACAGGGGAATGGCTACACCTTC
CDR3 length: 15; D gene: .; clone size: .; V gene: TRBV7-9; J gene: TRBJ2-6; CDR3 protein: CASRTPEDGANVLTF; CDR3 DNA: TGTGCCAGCAGGACGCCGGAGGATGGGGCCAACGTCCTGACTTTC
CDR3 length: 13; D gene: .; clone size: .; V gene: TRBV6-5; J gene: TRBJ1-1; CDR3 protein: CASSFEGDTEAFF; CDR3 DNA: TGTGCCAGCAGTTTTGAGGGGGACACTGAAGCTTTCTTT
CDR3 length: 14; D gene: .; clone size: .; V gene: TRBV30; J gene: TRBJ2-2; CDR3 protein: CAWSQGHNTGELFF; CDR3 DNA: TGTGCCTGGAGTCAGGGGCACAACACCGGGGAGCTGTTTTTT
CDR3 length: 14; D gene: TRBD2; clone size: .; V gene: TRBV30; J gene: TRBJ2-1; CDR3 protein: CAWAGGPVRNEQFF; CDR3 DNA: TGTGCCTGGGCGGGAGGGCCGGTTCGCAATGAGCAGTTCTTC
CDR3 length: 15; D gene: TRBD1; clone size: .; V gene: TRBV18; J gene: TRBJ1-3; CDR3 protein: CASSPMDRVVNTIYF; CDR3 DNA: TGTGCCAGCTCACCCATGGACAGGGTAGTGAACACCATATATTTT
CDR3 length: 11; D gene: .; clone size: .; V gene: TRBV29-1; J gene: TRBJ1-1; CDR3 protein: CSVVQNTEAFF; CDR3 DNA: TGCAGCGTTGTGCAGAACACTGAAGCTTTCTTT
CDR3 length: 14; D gene: .; clone size: .; V gene: TRBV19; J gene: TRBJ1-1; CDR3 protein: CASSMGLGNTEAFF; CDR3 DNA: TGTGCCAGTAGTATGGGGTTGGGGAACACTGAAGCTTTCTTT
CDR3 length: 13; D gene: .; clone size: .; V gene: TRBV5-1; J gene: TRBJ1-2; CDR3 protein: CASSIDFNYGYTF; CDR3 DNA: TGCGCCAGCAGCATCGATTTTAACTATGGCTACACCTTC
CDR3 length: 16; D gene: .; clone size: once; V gene: TRBV4-1; J gene: TRBJ1-6; CDR3 protein: CASSQDGVRWGSPLHF; CDR3 DNA: TGCGCCAGCAGCCAAGATGGGGTCAGGTGGGGTTCACCCCTCCACTTT
CDR3 length: 16; D gene: .; clone size: .; V gene: TRBV18; J gene: TRBJ1-6; CDR3 protein: CASSPAAGTNNSPLHF; CDR3 DNA: TGTGCCAGCTCACCCGCCGCCGGGACAAATAATTCACCCCTCCACTTT
CDR3 length: 17; D gene: .; clone size: .; V gene: TRBV3-1/TRBV3-2; J gene: TRBJ1-6; CDR3 protein: CASSQGGGISSNSPLHF; CDR3 DNA: TGTGCCAGCAGCCAAGGGGGCGGGATTAGTAGTAATTCACCCCTCCACTTT
CDR3 length: 18; D gene: TRBD1; clone size: .; V gene: TRBV3-1/TRBV3-2; J gene: TRBJ2-6; CDR3 protein: CASSPLGQGNPGANVLTF; CDR3 DNA: TGTGCCAGCAGCCCCCTCGGACAGGGGAATCCTGGGGCCAACGTCCTGACTTTC
CDR3 length: 12; D gene: .; clone size: .; V gene: TRBV7-9; J gene: TRBJ2-1; CDR3 protein: CASSLPGDEQFF; CDR3 DNA: TGTGCCAGCAGCTTACCGGGCGACGAGCAGTTCTTC
CDR3 length: 14; D gene: TRBD2; clone size: .; V gene: TRBV19; J gene: TRBJ2-1; CDR3 protein: CASTTGTTNNEQFF; CDR3 DNA: TGTGCCAGTACGACGGGGACTACAAACAATGAGCAGTTCTTC
CDR3 length: 14; D gene: .; clone size: .; V gene: TRBV19; J gene: TRBJ1-4; CDR3 protein: CASSVGTANEKLFF; CDR3 DNA: TGTGCCAGTAGTGTCGGGACGGCGAATGAAAAACTGTTTTTT
CDR3 length: 14; D gene: TRBD2; clone size: .; V gene: TRBV3-1/TRBV3-2; J gene: TRBJ2-7; CDR3 protein: CASSQGASGYEQYF; CDR3 DNA: TGTGCCAGCAGCCAAGGGGCTAGCGGATACGAGCAGTACTTC
CDR3 length: 14; D gene: .; clone size: .; V gene: TRBV28; J gene: TRBJ2-2; CDR3 protein: CATPNGGNTGELFF; CDR3 DNA: TGTGCCACCCCCAACGGGGGGAACACCGGGGAGCTGTTTTTT
CDR3 length: 15; D gene: TRBD1; clone size: large; V gene: TRBV27; J gene: TRBJ2-1; CDR3 protein: CASRAGQGAYNEQFF; CDR3 DNA: TGTGCCAGCAGGGCGGGACAGGGGGCCTACAATGAGCAGTTCTTC
CDR3 length: 12; D gene: .; clone size: once; V gene: TRBV6-5; J gene: TRBJ1-5; CDR3 protein: CASSRYNQPQHF; CDR3 DNA: TGTGCCAGCAGCCGCTACAATCAGCCCCAGCATTTT
CDR3 length: 15; D gene: .; clone size: .; V gene: TRBV19; J gene: TRBJ1-2; CDR3 protein: CASSISTGSNYGYTF; CDR3 DNA: TGTGCCAGTAGTATATCGACAGGCTCAAACTATGGCTACACCTTC
CDR3 length: 12; D gene: .; clone size: .; V gene: TRBV6-5; J gene: TRBJ2-7; CDR3 protein: CASSRSGTFQYF; CDR3 DNA: TGTGCCAGCAGTCGTTCCGGGACATTCCAGTACTTC
CDR3 length: 14; D gene: TRBD2; clone size: .; V gene: TRBV3-1/TRBV3-2; J gene: TRBJ2-5; CDR3 protein: CASSQTGGAETQYF; CDR3 DNA: TGTGCCAGCAGCCAAACCGGGGGGGCGGAGACCCAGTACTTC
CDR3 length: 15; D gene: .; clone size: .; V gene: TRBV6-2/TRBV6-3; J gene: TRBJ2-2; CDR3 protein: CASSYRGQPTGELFF; CDR3 DNA: TGTGCCAGCAGTTACCGGGGACAACCCACCGGGGAGCTGTTTTTT
CDR3 length: 15; D gene: TRBD2; clone size: .; V gene: TRBV7-8; J gene: TRBJ2-1; CDR3 protein: CASSRLAEPYNEQFF; CDR3 DNA: TGTGCCAGCAGCCGACTAGCGGAGCCATACAATGAGCAGTTCTTC
CDR3 length: 16; D gene: .; clone size: .; V gene: TRBV10-3; J gene: TRBJ1-5; CDR3 protein: CAISETARTEDQPQHF; CDR3 DNA: TGTGCCATCAGTGAGACAGCCAGGACGGAGGATCAGCCCCAGCATTTT
CDR3 length: 14; D gene: TRBD1; clone size: .; V gene: TRBV7-3; J gene: TRBJ1-1; CDR3 protein: CASSPGQGNTEAFF; CDR3 DNA: TGTGCCAGCAGCCCGGGACAGGGGAACACTGAAGCTTTCTTT
CDR3 length: 15; D gene: .; clone size: .; V gene: TRBV2; J gene: TRBJ2-1; CDR3 protein: CASSERQWNYNEQFF; CDR3 DNA: TGTGCCAGCAGTGAACGGCAGTGGAATTACAATGAGCAGTTCTTC
CDR3 length: 14; D gene: .; clone size: .; V gene: TRBV5-1; J gene: TRBJ2-7; CDR3 protein: CATSRGAVDDEQYF; CDR3 DNA: TGCGCCACCTCCAGGGGGGCTGTAGATGACGAGCAGTACTTC
CDR3 length: 13; D gene: .; clone size: .; V gene: TRBV30; J gene: TRBJ2-5; CDR3 protein: CAWSEGLRETQYF; CDR3 DNA: TGTGCCTGGAGTGAGGGACTTCGGGAGACCCAGTACTTC
CDR3 length: 14; D gene: TRBD2; clone size: .; V gene: TRBV11-3; J gene: TRBJ2-7; CDR3 protein: CASSWGLAGDEQYF; CDR3 DNA: TGTGCCAGCAGCTGGGGACTAGCGGGGGACGAGCAGTACTTC
CDR3 length: 14; D gene: .; clone size: .; V gene: TRBV28; J gene: TRBJ2-7; CDR3 protein: CASSFYRDGYEQYF; CDR3 DNA: TGTGCCAGCAGTTTTTACAGGGATGGGTACGAGCAGTACTTC
CDR3 length: 12; D gene: .; clone size: .; V gene: TRBV5-5; J gene: TRBJ2-7; CDR3 protein: CASSLVSYEQYF; CDR3 DNA: TGTGCCAGCAGCTTGGTTTCCTACGAGCAGTACTTC
CDR3 length: 15; D gene: .; clone size: .; V gene: TRBV4-3; J gene: TRBJ1-3; CDR3 protein: CASSQDGNPGNTIYF; CDR3 DNA: TGCGCCAGCAGCCAAGACGGCAACCCGGGAAACACCATATATTTT
CDR3 length: 14; D gene: .; clone size: .; V gene: TRBV9; J gene: TRBJ1-2; CDR3 protein: CASSDRVWLGGYTF; CDR3 DNA: TGTGCCAGCAGCGACAGGGTTTGGCTGGGTGGCTACACCTTC
CDR3 length: 15; D gene: TRBD1; clone size: once; V gene: TRBV28; J gene: TRBJ1-5; CDR3 protein: CASSRPDRRDQPQHF; CDR3 DNA: TGTGCCAGCAGTCGCCCGGACAGGAGGGATCAGCCCCAGCATTTT
CDR3 length: 15; D gene: TRBD2; clone size: once; V gene: TRBV6-5; J gene: TRBJ2-7; CDR3 protein: CASRPLAGGLIEQYF; CDR3 DNA: TGTGCCAGCAGGCCCCTAGCGGGAGGGTTAATCGAGCAGTACTTC
CDR3 length: 13; D gene: .; clone size: .; V gene: TRBV10-3; J gene: TRBJ2-1; CDR3 protein: CAISESSGVKQFF; CDR3 DNA: TGTGCCATCAGTGAGTCGAGTGGAGTAAAGCAGTTCTTC
CDR3 length: 14; D gene: TRBD1; clone size: .; V gene: TRBV7-3; J gene: TRBJ2-3; CDR3 protein: CASSPDRYTDTQYF; CDR3 DNA: TGTGCCAGCAGCCCGGACAGGTACACAGATACGCAGTATTTT
CDR3 length: 14; D gene: .; clone size: once; V gene: TRBV19; J gene: TRBJ2-2; CDR3 protein: CASSTGQNTGELFF; CDR3 DNA: TGTGCCAGTAGTACCGGACAGAACACCGGGGAGCTGTTTTTT
CDR3 length: 15; D gene: TRBD1; clone size: .; V gene: TRBV10-3; J gene: TRBJ1-1; CDR3 protein: CAVDRGSGKNTEAFF; CDR3 DNA: TGTGCCGTTGACAGGGGGAGCGGTAAGAACACTGAAGCTTTCTTT